These 9 T cell receptor beta chains share one sample of origin, sequenced in a study of T cells in Graves' hyperthyroidism and ophthalmopathy. From RNA transcripts, TCR beta CDR3 regions were amplified. First-round RT-PCR with HTBI primers amplified the TCR CDR3 region. From the multiplex PCR reads, TCRdb called clonotypes with MiXCR, one entry per CDR3 protein. The sample has over 150,000 distinct CDR3 sequences, around 17% seen once. The specimen was blood. All receptors come from a woman in her forties or fifties with Graves' hyperthyroidism.

This clonotype occurred many times. The V call is TRBV4-1, the J call TRBJ1-1, with a tentative D call TRBD1 (5 bases). The germline CDR1 and CDR2 sequences are MGHRA and YSYEKL. Trimming pared 2 bases from V and 4 bases from J, leaving 8 bases between. There are 13 residues in the CDR3. The DNA for the CDR3 is TGCGCCAGCAGCCAAACTGGGACCACTGAAGCTTTCTTT. Translation: CASSQTGTTEAFF.

On this clonotype: The germline gene is not matched at one end of the junction; a read error may be the cause. The chain joins TRBV20-1 to TRBJ2-3; no reliable D call. The CDR3 spans 16 residues. CDR1 is DFQATT, CDR2 SNEGSKA, per germline (reference sequence). CDR3 protein: CGARDRKKRSIDTQYF. CDR3 nucleotide sequence: TGCGGTGCTAGAGATCGGAAGAAGCGAAGCATAGATACGCAGTATTTT.

Comments on this clonotype: Since a much larger clone is just one base distant, this may be a read error. V usage is TRBV20-1 and J usage is TRBJ2-1; D gene unclear. The DNA end favors TRBJ2-7, so the J call may be wrong. This CDR3 region has 13 residues. The V gene's germline CDR1 is DFQATT and CDR2 SNEGSKA (reference sequence). The CDR3 here is CSPYHSPYNEQYF. CDR3 DNA: TGCAGTCCGTATCATAGTCCCTACAATGAGCAGTACTTC.

This clonotype occurred once. V usage is TRBV28 and J usage is TRBJ1-3; D might be TRBD1 (6 bases). Germline V gives CDR1 MDHEN, CDR2 SYDVKM. The V and J ends lost 5 bases and 4 bases respectively, with 15 bases between them. This CDR3 spans 15 amino acids. The CDR3 coding sequence is TGTGCCAGCAGTCCGCGGGACAAACGGGGAAACACCATATATTTT. Its translation: CASSPRDKRGNTIYF. Drawing the rest from reference TRBV28 and TRBJ1-3, the complete variable domain is DVKVTQSSRYLVKRTGEKVFLECVQDMDHENMFWYRQDPGLGLRLIYFSYDVKMKEKGDIPEGYSVSREKKERFSLILESASTNQTSMYLCASSPRDKRGNTIYFGEGSWLTVV.

Remarks on this clonotype: A read error may explain this, as a much larger clone is one base away. V is TRBV20-1 and J is TRBJ2-3, with unresolved D. Germline V gene lookup returns CDR1 DFQATT and CDR2 SNEGSKA (reference sequence). There are 12 residues in the CDR3. The DNA of the CDR3 is TGCAGTGCTAGGGCCGGCACAGATGCGCAGTATTTT. This encodes CSARAGTDAQYF.

This clonotype occurred many times. The rearrangement links TRBV18 to TRBJ1-1; D gene uncertain. Germline V lookup: CDR1 KGHSH, CDR2 LQKENI. The length of the CDR3 is 13 residues. Trimming took off 2 bases at V and 10 bases at J, with 14 bases between the two ends. The CDR3 region is CASSPNPGGVAFF. The CDR3, as DNA: TGTGCCAGCTCACCAAACCCCGGAGGCGTAGCTTTCTTT.

A remark on this clonotype: Just one base apart from a much larger clone, this may be a read error. The chain links TRBV6-2 or TRBV6-3 to TRBJ1-2, with TRBD1 identical over 7 bases. CDR1 is MNHEY, CDR2 SVGEGT, per germline. CDR3 length equals 12 residues. CDR3 sequence reads: CAGRDSGYGYTF. The CDR3 DNA is TGTGCCGGCAGGGACAGCGGCTATGGCTACACCTTC.

This clonotype was found many times. The CDR3 region has the DNA TGCAGCGTTGAAGATCTAAGGCCCGAATCGACTTCCTACGAGCAGTACTTC. The encoded protein is CSVEDLRPESTSYEQYF. The V and J genes are TRBV29-1 and TRBJ2-7; D uncertain. This CDR3 comprises 17 residues. Germline lookup yields CDR1 SQVTM and CDR2 ANQGSEA. V lost 0 bases, J lost 1 base, and 19 bases lay in between.

At least ten counts were recorded for this clonotype. The chain joins TRBV6-2 or TRBV6-3 to TRBJ2-7, with 13 bases matching TRBD2. Germline V gene data show CDR1 as MNHEY and CDR2 as SVGEGT. After removal of 6 bases from V and 6 bases from J, the junction contained 14 bases not matched to a gene. The CDR3 loop spans 17 amino acids. CDR3 in DNA: TGTGCCAGCAGACTACTCCTCAGGACTAGCGGGAGATCCGAGCAGTACTTC. Protein sequence: CASRLLLRTSGRSEQYF.